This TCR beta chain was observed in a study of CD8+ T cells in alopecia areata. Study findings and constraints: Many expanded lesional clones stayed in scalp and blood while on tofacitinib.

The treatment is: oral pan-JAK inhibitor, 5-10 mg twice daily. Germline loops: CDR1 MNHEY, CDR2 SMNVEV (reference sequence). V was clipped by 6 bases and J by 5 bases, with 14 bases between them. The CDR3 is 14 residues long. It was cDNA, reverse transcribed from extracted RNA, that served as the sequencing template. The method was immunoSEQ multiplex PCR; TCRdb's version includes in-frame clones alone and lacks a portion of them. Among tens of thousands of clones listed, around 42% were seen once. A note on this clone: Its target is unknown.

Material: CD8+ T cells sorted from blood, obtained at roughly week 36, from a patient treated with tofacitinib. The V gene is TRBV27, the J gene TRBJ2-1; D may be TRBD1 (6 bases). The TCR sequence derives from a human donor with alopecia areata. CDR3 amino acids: CASRTGTHHNEQFF. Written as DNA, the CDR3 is TGTGCCAGCAGAACCGGGACACATCACAATGAGCAGTTCTTC.